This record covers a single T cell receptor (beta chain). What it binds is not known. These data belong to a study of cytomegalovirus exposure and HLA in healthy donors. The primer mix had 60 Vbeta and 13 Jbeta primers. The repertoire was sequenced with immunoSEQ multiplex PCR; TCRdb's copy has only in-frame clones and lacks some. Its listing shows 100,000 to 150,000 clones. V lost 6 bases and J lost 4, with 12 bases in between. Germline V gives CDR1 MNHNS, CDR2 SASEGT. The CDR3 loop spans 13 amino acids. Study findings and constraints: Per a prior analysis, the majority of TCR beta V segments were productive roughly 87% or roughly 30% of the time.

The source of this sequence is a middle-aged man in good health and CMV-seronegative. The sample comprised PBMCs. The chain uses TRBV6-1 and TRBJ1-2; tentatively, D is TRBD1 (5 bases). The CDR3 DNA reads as TGTGCCAGCAGGGTGGCGGGGGTCTATGGCTACACCTTC. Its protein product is CASRVAGVYGYTF.